This T cell receptor (beta chain) was profiled in a study of neoadjuvant nivolumab and ipilimumab in lung cancer. Study-level findings and limits: Only two of four nivolumab-treated tumors gained richness and clonality by surgery. Compared with tumor-adjacent uninvolved lung, resected tumors showed greater richness and clonality.

This CDR3 spans 15 amino acids. Germline V lookup: CDR1 SQVTM, CDR2 ANQGSEA. V was clipped by 1 base and J by 3 bases, with 15 bases between them. Notes on this clone: The target antigen is unknown.

Data came from immunoSEQ multiplex PCR; TCRdb stores just in-frame clones and leaves some out. The sample consists of approximately 26,000 clones, around 80% of them appearing once. This TCR was recovered from an adult with non-small cell lung cancer. The chain is built from TRBV29-1 and TRBJ1-1; D gene uncertain. Here the sequenced sample was peripheral blood, taken before neoadjuvant nivolumab, alone or with ipilimumab. The CDR3 DNA follows: TGCAGCGTTGAAGGTGAGGTACCCGGAGACACTGAAGCTTTCTTT. It translates to CSVEGEVPGDTEAFF. Combining the CDR3 with reference TRBV29-1 and TRBJ1-1 gives the whole variable domain SAVISQKPSRDICQRGTSLTIQCQVDSQVTMMFWYRQQPGQSLTLIATANQGSEATYESGFVIDKFPISRPNLTFSTLTVSNMSPEDSSIYLCSVEGEVPGDTEAFFGQGTRLTVV.